A single sample is the source of the 30 T cell receptor beta chains below, sequenced in a study of blood T cells in healthy people across ages (dated by TCRdb to 2015 to 2017). The library was produced with 5' RACE. Sequencing relied on an Illumina HiSeq 2500. A second roughly 6 to 11 cycle PCR used a sample-barcoded 5' primer and a J-beta primer mix. The public reads were reprocessed in TCRdb via fastp at Q25 and MiXCR, keeping in-frame beta chains. Duplicate CDR3 protein sequences are folded into a single record with the most common DNA and genes. The sample profile shows roughly 1.5 million distinct CDR3 sequences; 35% to 45% of them were found once. In total, the top ten clones hold about 3.8% of the sample. The sequenced sample was blood. These receptors came from a woman under 30 in good health.

The chain combines TRBV9 with TRBJ2-7; D gene ambiguous. Germline V gene sequence: CDR1 SGDLS, CDR2 YYNGEE. The CDR3 consists of 16 residues. The ends were cut back, 3 bases at V and 2 bases at J, with 18 bases in the middle. CDR3 bases: TGTGCCAGCAGCGACCATCGGACGGCCTCCACCTACGAGCAGTACTTC. It codes for CASSDHRTASTYEQYF.

This clonotype occurred a few times. V gene TRBV20-1 combines with J gene TRBJ2-7; TRBD2 agrees at 7 bases. The CDR3 covers 11 residues. V trimming: 1 base; J trimming: 6 bases; junction bases outside the gene matches: 0. The germline gives CDR1 DFQATT, CDR2 SNEGSKA (reference sequence). As DNA, the CDR3 is TGCAGTGCTAGAGCGGGGGGCGAGCAGTACTTC. This translates into CSARAGGEQYF.

CDR3: CSAKQGHQPQHF. In DNA form, the CDR3 reads TGCAGTGCTAAACAGGGTCATCAGCCCCAGCATTTT. The rearrangement links TRBV20-1 to TRBJ1-5; maybe TRBD1 (6 bases). Germline lookup yields CDR1 DFQATT and CDR2 SNEGSKA (reference sequence). This CDR3 is built from 12 residues. Trimming removed 4 bases at V and 5 bases at J, with 9 bases between.

This clonotype was seen ten or more times. The chain employs TRBV20-1 and TRBJ1-5; TRBD1 might be the D (6 bases). From germline, CDR1 is DFQATT and CDR2 SNEGSKA (reference sequence). Trimming removed 5 bases from V and 0 bases from J, with 8 bases in between. The length of the CDR3 is 13 residues. CDR3 coding DNA: TGCAGTGCTCGACAGGATAGCAATCAGCCCCAGCATTTT. This translates into CSARQDSNQPQHF.

The DNA of the CDR3 is TGTGCCAGCAGTTTGAGGGTCACTTCCTACGAGCAGTACTTC. It encodes CASSLRVTSYEQYF. The chain links TRBV28 to TRBJ2-7; TRBD2 might be the D (5 bases). CDR1 and CDR2 from the germline V gene are MDHEN and SYDVKM. The CDR3 totals 14 residues. V was trimmed by 3 bases and J by 1 base, leaving 10 bases between them. The variable domain in full, with the rest retrieved from reference TRBV28 and TRBJ2-7, is DVKVTQSSRYLVKRTGEKVFLECVQDMDHENMFWYRQDPGLGLRLIYFSYDVKMKEKGDIPEGYSVSREKKERFSLILESASTNQTSMYLCASSLRVTSYEQYFGPGTRLTVT.

About this clonotype itself: A much more abundant neighbour one base away suggests this may be a read error. The chain links TRBV7-2 to TRBJ2-1; D is undetermined. The closer fit of TRBJ2-7 to the DNA end suggests the J call may be wrong. The CDR3 runs 13 residues. Germline V gene sequence: CDR1 SGHTA, CDR2 FQGNSA. The chain's CDR3 is CASSLRIYNEQYF. Here the CDR3 DNA reads TGTGCCAGCAGCTTAAGGATTTACAATGAGCAGTACTTC.

This clonotype was seen more than once but under ten times. V gene TRBV10-3 combines with J gene TRBJ2-1; 7 bases map to TRBD1. The CDR3 contains 18 residues. After removal of 3 bases from V and 3 bases from J, the junction contained 14 bases not matched to a gene. Germline V gene lookup returns CDR1 ENHRY and CDR2 SYGVKD. The DNA for the CDR3 is TGTGCCATCAGTGAACCCGGCTCCAGGGGGATTGTCTACAATGAGCAGTTCTTC. This translates into CAISEPGSRGIVYNEQFF.

This clonotype was found a few times. This chain uses TRBV20-1 with TRBJ2-3, with 8 bases aligning to TRBD2. Germline CDR1 reads DFQATT; CDR2 reads SNEGSKA (reference sequence). V lost 0 bases to trimming and J lost 4 bases; unmatched junction nucleotides: 9. The CDR3 sequence is 16 residues long. The chain's CDR3 is CSARDPARGVSDTQYF. CDR3 DNA sequence: TGCAGTGCTAGAGACCCGGCGCGGGGGGTCTCAGATACGCAGTATTTT.

V usage is TRBV29-1 and J usage is TRBJ2-7; 7 bases fit TRBD1. V shed 7 bases, J shed 4 bases, and the junction held 4 bases outside the gene matches. The length of the CDR3 is 11 residues. Germline CDR1 is SQVTM and CDR2 is ANQGSEA. The CDR3 reads CSAEQGYEQYF. In nucleotides, the CDR3 is TGCAGCGCCGAACAGGGGTACGAGCAGTACTTC.

The chain is built from TRBV6-2 or TRBV6-3 and TRBJ2-2, with 8 nucleotides matching TRBD1. V shed 7 bases, J shed 3 bases, and the junction held 7 bases outside the gene matches. Germline CDR1 is MNHEY and CDR2 is SVGEGT. This CDR3 is 15 amino acids long. The CDR3 loop is CASTGDRPYTGELFF. The CDR3 DNA sequence: TGTGCCAGCACCGGGGACAGGCCATACACCGGGGAGCTGTTTTTT.

This clonotype has just a few counts. This rearrangement joins TRBV7-2 to TRBJ2-5; weak D call: TRBD2 (6 bases). This CDR3 contains 13 residues. Germline CDR1 is SGHTA and CDR2 is FQGNSA. The V end was cut by 2 bases, the J end by 3 bases, with 7 bases between. CDR3 in DNA: TGTGCCAGCAGCTTAATAGCGGAAGAGACCCAGTACTTC. Its translation: CASSLIAEETQYF.

This clonotype was detected many times. CDR3 protein: CASSLDGYTDTQYF. The CDR3 DNA reads TGTGCCAGCAGCTTGGACGGTTACACAGATACGCAGTATTTT. V and J are TRBV7-3 and TRBJ2-3, with D hard to call. CDR3 length equals 14 residues. Germline V CDR1 and CDR2: SGHTA, FQGTGA. Trimming took off 3 bases at V and 2 bases at J, with 9 bases between the two ends.

This clonotype was seen a few times. The genes are TRBV7-8 and TRBJ2-5, with D unclear. Matching the DNA end better, TRBJ2-7 makes the J call doubtful. The CDR3 extends over 13 amino acids. Germline V gives CDR1 SGHVS, CDR2 FQNEAQ. CDR3 nucleotides: TGTGCCAGCAGTAATCGCTGGGTGTACGAGCAGTACTTC. This encodes CASSNRWVYEQYF.

This clonotype was detected ten times or more. The V call is TRBV27, the J call TRBJ2-5, with no clear D. CDR1 is MNHEY and CDR2 is SMNVEV in the germline V gene (reference sequence). Trimming pared 0 bases from V and 1 base from J, leaving 6 bases between. CDR3 length: 14 amino acids. In nucleotides, the CDR3 is TGTGCCAGCAGTTTATCCCGTTCCCAAGAGACCCAGTACTTC. It yields the protein CASSLSRSQETQYF.

This clonotype was picked up a small number of times. V is TRBV10-3 and J is TRBJ2-5, with TRBD2 matching 7 bases. CDR1 and CDR2 from the germline V gene are ENHRY and SYGVKD. CDR3 length equals 15 residues. Losses at the gene ends were 4 bases for V and 8 bases for J; bases not matched to a gene: 13. CDR3 loop: CAISVGLNTRETQYF. DNA for the CDR3: TGTGCCATCAGTGTGGGACTAAACACAAGAGAAACCCAGTACTTC.

This clonotype occurred a few times. The rearrangement links TRBV28 to TRBJ1-2; D gene ambiguous. In germline, CDR1 is MDHEN, CDR2 SYDVKM. The V and J ends lost 7 bases and 2 bases respectively, with 11 bases between them. There are 13 residues in the CDR3. CDR3 nucleotides: TGTGCCAGCACCCAGATTACGAACTATGGCTACACCTTC. It is translated as CASTQITNYGYTF.

V usage is TRBV20-1 and J usage is TRBJ2-5, with 9 positions matching TRBD1. The length of the CDR3 is 14 residues. The junction had 8 bases not matched to a gene; V was cut back by 7 bases and J by 2 bases. Germline CDR1 and CDR2: DFQATT and SNEGSKA (reference sequence). CDR3 nucleotides: TGCAGTGACTCAAGGACAGGGGATCAAGAGACCCAGTACTTC. Translation gives CSDSRTGDQETQYF.

V is TRBV2 and J is TRBJ2-5; 7 bases are a match to TRBD2. The germline CDR1 and CDR2 sequences are SNHLY and FYNNEI. The CDR3 runs 14 residues. Trimming removed 4 bases from V and 2 bases from J; junction bases left unmatched: 4. CDR3 protein: CASSGDYAQETQYF. CDR3 DNA: TGTGCCAGCAGTGGGGACTACGCGCAAGAGACCCAGTACTTC.

For this clonotype: Germline and junction disagree at one end, which may indicate a read error. The chain links TRBV4-3 to TRBJ2-7; 12 bases align to TRBD2. The tail of the sequence fits TRBJ2-4 better, so the J call may be wrong. Germline assignment: CDR1 LGHNA and CDR2 YSLEER. This CDR3 has 18 residues. This CDR3 reads CVSNQVRTSGMGKNIQYF. CDR3 DNA sequence: TGCGTCAGCAACCAAGTTCGGACTAGCGGGATGGGCAAAAACATTCAGTACTTC.

The rearrangement uses TRBV27 and TRBJ2-7, with 7 bases fitting TRBD2. V lost 6 bases to trimming and J lost 1 base; unmatched junction nucleotides: 6. The CDR3 totals 14 residues. The V gene's germline CDR1 is MNHEY and CDR2 SMNVEV (reference sequence). CDR3: CASSNGLESYEQYF. The CDR3 DNA reads TGTGCCAGCAGCAACGGACTAGAATCCTACGAGCAGTACTTC.

The V call is TRBV20-1, the J call TRBJ2-7, with a tentative D call TRBD1 (6 bases). Germline lookup yields CDR1 DFQATT and CDR2 SNEGSKA (reference sequence). V gave up 3 bases and J gave up 2 bases, with 17 bases separating them. CDR3 length equals 15 residues. For the CDR3, the DNA is TGCAGTGCTAGGAGTTGGCGGGCAGGGGCCTACGAGCAGTACTTC. Translation gives CSARSWRAGAYEQYF.

V and J are TRBV29-1 and TRBJ2-5; D is possibly TRBD1 (6 bases). The J call is doubtful: the DNA matches TRBJ2-1 better. This CDR3 is 14 amino acids long. Germline V lookup: CDR1 SQVTM, CDR2 ANQGSEA. The CDR3 spells CSIKTGRQQETQFF. As DNA, the CDR3 is TGCAGCATAAAGACAGGCCGACAACAAGAGACCCAGTTCTTC.

The chain couples TRBV7-2 to TRBJ2-5, with D hard to call. V gave up 2 bases and J gave up 4 bases, with 11 bases separating them. CDR1 SGHTA and CDR2 FQGNSA come from the germline V gene. CDR3 length: 14 amino acids. The CDR3 protein is CASSLHGLGETQYF. CDR3 in DNA: TGTGCCAGCAGCTTACATGGTCTCGGAGAGACCCAGTACTTC.

The chain combines TRBV4-2 with TRBJ2-5; 7 bases map to TRBD2. The length of the CDR3 is 16 residues. Germline CDR1 is LGHNA and CDR2 is YNFKEQ. Losses at the gene ends were 1 base for V and 2 bases for J; bases not matched to a gene: 7. The CDR3 sequence is CASSQGGGGEQETQYF. In DNA form, the CDR3 reads TGTGCCAGCAGCCAAGGAGGTGGGGGGGAACAAGAGACCCAGTACTTC.

In the case of this clonotype: A much larger clone sits a single nucleotide away, making a read error possible. V and J are TRBV4-3 and TRBJ2-1; unclear D gene. The CDR3 length is 12 residues. The V gene's germline CDR1 is LGHNA and CDR2 YSLEER. The V end lost 0 bases, the J end lost 5 bases, and 2 bases lay between the germline ends. The CDR3 spells CASSQDHNEQFF. In DNA, the CDR3 is TGCGCCAGCAGCCAAGACCACAATGAGCAGTTCTTC.

The chain uses TRBV29-1 and TRBJ2-1, with D maybe TRBD1 (6 bases). Judging by the DNA end, TRBJ2-7 fits better; the J call may be wrong. The germline gives CDR1 SQVTM, CDR2 ANQGSEA. The CDR3 runs 13 residues. The CDR3 protein is CSVENLGGDEQYF. The CDR3 DNA reads TGCAGCGTTGAAAATTTAGGGGGAGACGAGCAGTACTTC.

Only one count was recorded for this clonotype. The genes are TRBV27 and TRBJ2-2, with 14 bases aligning to TRBD2. The CDR3 covers 17 residues. The V gene's germline CDR1 is MNHEY and CDR2 SMNVEV (reference sequence). V lost 6 bases, J lost 2 bases, and 5 bases stayed unmatched. The CDR3 region has the DNA TGTGCCAGCAGCCTCGGACTAGCGGGAGGAAACACCGGGGAGCTGTTTTTT. It encodes CASSLGLAGGNTGELFF.

There are a few counts of this clonotype. The chain employs TRBV6-5 and TRBJ2-1; 8 positions match TRBD1. CDR1 and CDR2 from the germline V gene are MNHEY and SVGAGI. Germline trimming cut 2 bases from V and 6 bases from J; bases unmatched to any gene: 9. The CDR3 sequence is 16 residues long. This chain's CDR3 is CASSYLGTGMVNEQFF. CDR3 nucleotide sequence: TGTGCCAGCAGTTACCTAGGGACAGGTATGGTCAATGAGCAGTTCTTC.

There are a few counts of this clonotype. The CDR3: CASSERGAHSYNSPLHF. CDR3 coding DNA: TGCGCCAGCAGTGAGAGGGGGGCCCACTCCTATAATTCACCCCTCCACTTT. This rearrangement joins TRBV10-2 to TRBJ1-6, with D possibly TRBD1 on 6 matching bases. This CDR3 is built from 17 residues. CDR1 and CDR2 (germline): WSHSY, SAAADI. V gave up 2 bases and J gave up 0 bases, with 11 bases separating them.

The V and J genes are TRBV5-1 and TRBJ1-1; 7 bases line up with TRBD1. The CDR3 totals 15 residues. V was pared by 4 bases and J by 0 bases, with 6 bases of the junction left unmatched. Germline CDR1 is SGHRS and CDR2 is YFSETQ. CDR3 region: CASSELGQLNTEAFF. The CDR3 DNA is TGCGCCAGCAGCGAGCTGGGACAGCTGAACACTGAAGCTTTCTTT.